This T cell receptor beta chain was documented in a study of blood T cell repertoires in COVID-19. Whole-study context: Sites in the United States, Italy and Spain provided acute and convalescent COVID-19 samples. The cDNA or gDNA used as material had been derived from T cells, B-cell-depleted T cells, or PBMCs.

The CDR3 has 16 residues. Trimming removed 5 bases at V and 5 bases at J, with 21 bases between. Per germline, CDR1 MNHEY and CDR2 SMNVEV (reference sequence). This table comes from immunoSEQ multiplex PCR, and its TCRdb copy is limited to in-frame clones, with some not included. The sample carries 150,000 to 200,000 clones, roughly 87% recorded once. Enrollees, about 18 to 89 years old, lived in about two dozen US areas. Cohorts were determined from participant-reported clinical history. The chain uses TRBV27 and TRBJ1-1; tentative D call: TRBD1 (5 bases). Sample: PBMCs or T cells enriched from blood (not recorded which). The sequence came from a man aged 50 to 60 who had recovered from COVID-19. This chain's CDR3 is CASSTTGGWEKTEAFF. CDR3 nucleotides: TGTGCCAGCAGTACAACGGGGGGGTGGGAGAAGACTGAAGCTTTCTTT.